This T cell receptor (beta chain) was retrieved from a study of blood T cell repertoires in COVID-19. Study context: The samples span acute and convalescent COVID-19 from the United States, Italy and Spain.

Clinical history as reported by participants underpinned cohort assignment. As processed by the authors: The authors estimated nucleated cell counts from reference gene primer amplification. Sequencing used immunoSEQ multiplex PCR; TCRdb keeps in-frame clones, though not all of them. V, J and clone size reflect that table, while D and trimming were determined from the DNA. The repertoire holds 150,000 to 200,000 clones, roughly nine tenths seen once, with about 2.2% in the top ten. Germline CDR1 MNHEY, CDR2 SMNVEV (reference sequence). J gave up 5 bases and V 4 bases, and 6 bases lay outside the gene matches. This CDR3 has 15 residues.

The source material was PBMCs or T cells enriched from blood (not recorded which). The receptor comes from a woman in her thirties who had recovered from COVID-19. The rearrangement joins TRBV27 to TRBJ2-5; 11 bases are a match to TRBD1. The CDR3, as DNA: TGTGCCAGCAGTTCCCCCCGGGACAGGGGGGAGACCCAGTACTTC. This translates into CASSSPRDRGETQYF.